This note documents a single T cell receptor (beta chain) sequence. The trim removed 11 bases at V and 5 bases at J, leaving 0 bases unmatched. The CDR3 totals 10 residues. From germline, CDR1 is MNHEY and CDR2 SVGAGI. The donor cohort consisted entirely of Caucasian adults residing in Nashville, Tennessee. Sequencing was at deep level. The protocol was immunoSEQ multiplex PCR, while the TCRdb copy is restricted to in-frame clones and leaves out a portion. This table holds over 1.5 million clones, 98% found once. The data belong to a study of shared clonotypes between healthy human individuals. Study overall: Donors had three CD4 naive, three CD4 memory, two CD8 naive and one CD8 memory plate apiece.

Sequencing was performed on naive CD4+ T cells sorted from blood. Subset meaning: CD45RA+ positively selected. The sequence was collected from a young man in good health. This sequence joins TRBV6-5 and TRBJ2-7, with 10 nucleotides matching TRBD1. CDR3 DNA sequence: TGTGCCGGGACAGGGGACGAGCAGTACTTC. Its translation: CAGTGDEQYF.